The 26 T cell receptor beta chains reported below all come from one sample, sequenced in a study of tumor-infiltrating lymphocytes in primary liver carcinoma. TCR beta cDNA was prepared out of roughly 490 ng total RNA by means of a constant-region primer. Amplification in three nested multiplex PCR rounds with slightly modified ARM-PCR gave rise to TCR beta libraries. The opening two PCR rounds, around 9 cycles each, paired TRBV1-TRBV30 forward primers with a C-beta reverse primer. Each CDR3 protein is one row after TCRdb ran MiXCR on the multiplex PCR reads. The sample includes over 250,000 distinct CDR3 sequences, around three fifths of them seen just once. Blood RNA originated from unsorted whole blood, with germline DNA additionally extracted. Source material: peripheral blood. These receptors all stem from a woman younger than 45 with primary liver carcinoma and hepatitis B virus infection.

A remark on this clonotype: At one boundary the junction diverges from the germline segment, which might be a read error. This chain links TRBV12-3 or TRBV12-4 with TRBJ2-6; a possible D gene is TRBD1 (5 bases). The CDR3 length is 16 residues. The CDR3 loop is CASSLGRQSGTNVLTF. The CDR3 DNA follows: TGTGCCAGCAGTTTGGGCCGACAGTCTGGGACCAACGTCCTGACTTTC.

About this clonotype: At one end, the junction sequence differs from germline, possibly due to a read error. V and J are TRBV11-2 and TRBJ2-7; 11 bases map to TRBD2. CDR1 and CDR2 (germline): SGHAT, FQNNGV. The CDR3 sequence is 15 residues long. Here the CDR3 DNA reads TGTGTCAGCAGCCCCACTAGCGGGGGCCAGTACGAGCAGTACTTC. Translated: CVSSPTSGGQYEQYF. The entire variable domain, with the rest obtained from reference TRBV11-2 and TRBJ2-7, is as follows: EAGVAQSPRYKIIEKRQSVAFWCNPISGHATLYWYQQILGQGPKLLIQFQNNGVVDDSQLPKDRFSAERLKGVDSTLKIQPAKLEDSAVYLCVSSPTSGGQYEQYFGPGTRLTVT.

The chain links TRBV5-4 to TRBJ2-3, with D maybe TRBD2 (5 bases). The V gene's germline CDR1 is SGHNT and CDR2 YYREEE (reference sequence). Trimming took off 7 bases at V and 3 bases at J, with 18 bases between the two ends. The CDR3 loop spans 15 amino acids. Here the CDR3 DNA reads TGTGCCAGCCCACACTTGGGCGGGCCGACAGATACGCAGTATTTT. It codes for CASPHLGGPTDTQYF.

Only one count was recorded for this clonotype. A read error may produce the germline difference seen at one junction end. The chain combines TRBV29-1 with TRBJ2-5, with 8 bases that match TRBD2. Germline-derived CDR1 and CDR2 are SQVTM and ANQGSEA. CDR3 length: 19 amino acids. For the CDR3, the DNA is TGCAACGTTGAAGATATGGTCGTCGTTGGGACTAGTGGTGGCGCGACCCAGTACTTC. This codes for CNVEDMVVVGTSGGATQYF.

The J gene is TRBJ2-6, the V gene TRBV6-5; D unresolved. The CDR3 totals 14 residues. Between the trimmed V and J ends, which lost 6 bases and 4 bases, there was a span of 10 bases. In germline, CDR1 is MNHEY, CDR2 SVGAGI. The chain's CDR3 is CASSPRAGANVLTF. As DNA, the CDR3 is TGTGCCAGCAGCCCCCGTGCGGGGGCCAACGTCCTGACTTTC.

This chain links TRBV7-8 with TRBJ2-5; TRBD2 matches at 10 bases. CDR1 is SGHVS, CDR2 FQNEAQ, per germline. With V trimmed by 3 bases and J by 4 bases, 8 bases remained unmatched. The length of the CDR3 is 16 residues. The CDR3 DNA is TGTGCCAGCAGCTTTAGCGGGAGGAAAGCGCGAGAGACCCAGTACTTC. Translation: CASSFSGRKARETQYF.

This clonotype has more than one count but fewer than ten. The chain is built from TRBV12-3 or TRBV12-4 and TRBJ1-5; weak D call: TRBD1 (6 bases). The CDR3 has 16 residues. V lost 3 bases to trimming and J lost 2 bases, with 14 bases between them. CDR3: CASSFGDRIGNQPQHF. CDR3 nucleotide sequence: TGTGCCAGCAGTTTCGGCGACAGGATCGGCAATCAGCCCCAGCATTTT.

This clonotype showed up just once. Because the CDR3 is missing its conserved closing phenylalanine or tryptophan, this is likely a read error. In DNA form, the CDR3 reads TGTGCCAGCAGCCCCGGCCCGGATCAGCCCCAGCATTCT. This gives the protein CASSPGPDQPQHS. The chain has TRBV6-1 and TRBJ1-5; D uncertain. The length of the CDR3 is 13 residues. Germline V CDR1 and CDR2: MNHNS, SASEGT. V lost 6 bases and J 5 bases, leaving 11 bases between the germline ends.

A note on this clonotype: This may be a read error, as it is one base from a much larger clone. The final CDR3 position lacks the conserved phenylalanine or tryptophan, pointing to a likely read error. The rearrangement uses TRBV4-3 and TRBJ1-6, with a weak D call TRBD1 (6 bases). There are 14 residues in the CDR3. The V and J ends lost 4 bases and 5 bases respectively, with 9 bases between them. Germline values: CDR1 LGHNA, CDR2 YSLEER. The chain's CDR3 is CASSRTGNNSPLHL. CDR3 in DNA: TGCGCCAGCAGCCGAACAGGGAATAATTCACCCCTCCACCTT.

This clonotype has just a few counts. The CDR3, as DNA: TGCGCCAGCAGCAAACAGGGTCCCACCTACAATGAGCAGTTCTTC. Translating gives CASSKQGPTYNEQFF. The chain is built from TRBV5-1 and TRBJ2-1; a weak D match, TRBD1 (6 bases). The germline CDR1 and CDR2 sequences are SGHRS and YFSETQ. V was shortened by 4 bases and J by 2 bases, with 13 bases between the two germline ends. The CDR3 contains 15 residues.

V and J are TRBV4-3 and TRBJ2-2, with 7 bases matching TRBD2. Germline values: CDR1 LGHNA, CDR2 YSLEER. V gave up 9 bases and J gave up 0 bases; unmatched junction bases: 7. There are 15 residues in the CDR3. CDR3 loop: CASRPSGANTGELFF. In DNA form, the CDR3 reads TGCGCCAGTAGACCCAGCGGGGCGAACACCGGGGAGCTGTTTTTT.

As for this clonotype: Mismatch with germline at one junction end may stem from a read error. V gene TRBV7-8 combines with J gene TRBJ1-5, with 7 nucleotides matching TRBD1. Germline lookup yields CDR1 SGHVS and CDR2 FQNEAQ. The CDR3 is 16 amino acids. The CDR3 sequence: CASSSSGGRSNQAQHF. DNA of the CDR3: TGTGCCAGCAGCTCATCAGGGGGAAGGAGCAATCAGGCCCAGCATTTT.

Concerning this clonotype: A much larger clone lies a single base off, so this may be a read error. This likely comes from a read error, as the CDR3 has no conserved phenylalanine or tryptophan at its end. The DNA is omitted, as the CDR3 cannot be located on it reliably, and the CDR3 follows TCRdb's listing. The gene calls are TRBV6-5 and TRBJ1-1. The germline V gene has CDR1 MNHEY and CDR2 SVGAGI. The CDR3 has 13 amino acids, counting both end residues. The CDR3 protein is CASSYLYGVKLFI.

This chain links TRBV5-6 with TRBJ1-4; no definite D call. The CDR3 is 12 amino acids. Germline values: CDR1 SGHDT, CDR2 YYEEEE. The V and J ends lost 3 bases and 7 bases respectively, with 7 bases between them. The CDR3 DNA follows: TGTGCCAGCAGCTATCGAACTGAAAAACTGTTTTTT. As protein: CASSYRTEKLFF. The full variable domain, in which reference TRBV5-6 and TRBJ1-4 provide the parts outside the CDR3, is DAGVTQSPTHLIKTRGQQVTLRCSPKSGHDTVSWYQQALGQGPQFIFQYYEEEERQRGNFPDRFSGHQFPNYSSELNVNALLLGDSALYLCASSYRTEKLFFGSGTQLSVL.

Remarks on this clonotype: One end of the junction varies from germline; a read error may be responsible. This chain uses TRBV5-4 with TRBJ2-6, with TRBD1 matching over 7 bases. Germline V CDR1 and CDR2: SGHNT, YYREEE (reference sequence). The CDR3 is 15 residues long. CDR3 DNA sequence: TGTGCCAGCAGCTTCAGGGGGAATGGGGCCAACGTCCCGACTTTC. Translation gives CASSFRGNGANVPTF.

The gene calls are TRBV12-3 or TRBV12-4 and TRBJ2-2; TRBD2 matches 10 bases. J lost 4 bases, V lost 2 bases, and 1 base had no gene match. There are 15 residues in the CDR3. CDR3 loop: CASSLLAGVTGELFF. Here the CDR3 DNA reads TGTGCCAGCAGTTTACTAGCGGGAGTCACCGGGGAGCTGTTTTTT.

V is TRBV4-2 and J is TRBJ2-5; 7 bases match TRBD2. Germline CDR1 is LGHNA and CDR2 is YNFKEQ. This CDR3 region has 16 residues. Trimming cost V 3 bases and J 7 bases; bases outside gene matches: 14. CDR3 amino acids: CASSQEGMAGAATQYF. The CDR3 nucleotides read TGTGCCAGCAGCCAGGAGGGAATGGCGGGAGCGGCGACCCAGTACTTC.

Worth noting for this clonotype: A much larger clone sits a single nucleotide away, making a read error possible. It is likely a read error, because the conserved phenylalanine at the end of the CDR3 is missing. This chain links TRBV12-3 or TRBV12-4 with TRBJ2-2; D ambiguous. This CDR3 has 13 amino acids. V lost 1 base to trimming and J lost 5 bases, with 5 bases between them. CDR3 sequence: CASSLGSTGELFS. The CDR3 nucleotides are TGTGCCAGCAGTTTAGGGTCGACCGGGGAGCTGTTTTCT.

This chain links TRBV4-2 with TRBJ2-1; no clear D gene. Germline CDR1 reads LGHNA; CDR2 reads YNFKEQ. The CDR3 sequence is 15 residues long. Trimming removed 0 bases at V and 12 bases at J, with 18 bases between. In nucleotides, the CDR3 is TGTGCCAGCAGCCAAGAGAGGCCCGAATACGTTGGGCAGTTCTTC. It yields the protein CASSQERPEYVGQFF.

As for this clonotype: A much larger clone lies a single base off, so this may be a read error. This chain uses TRBV29-1 with TRBJ2-1; 12 bases agree with TRBD2. Germline V gene data show CDR1 as SQVTM and CDR2 as ANQGSEA. This CDR3 region has 14 residues. The CDR3, as DNA: TGCAGAGTGACTAGCGGGAGCTCCTACAATGAGCAGTTCTTC. Amino acids: CRVTSGSSYNEQFF.

This clonotype was recorded only once. J is TRBJ2-1 and V is TRBV4-2; 7 nucleotides line up with TRBD1. Germline lookup yields CDR1 LGHNA and CDR2 YNFKEQ. The trim removed 5 bases at V and 1 base at J, leaving 11 bases unmatched. This CDR3 has 17 amino acids. The CDR3 loop reads CASSKGAEGDSYNEQFF. Written as DNA, the CDR3 is TGTGCCAGCAGCAAGGGGGCTGAGGGGGATTCCTACAATGAGCAGTTCTTC.

On this clonotype itself: Mismatch with germline at one junction end may stem from a read error. The V gene is TRBV4-3, the J gene TRBJ2-1; 7 bases fit TRBD2. Germline CDR1 reads LGHNA; CDR2 reads YSLEER. The CDR3 sequence is 16 residues long. The CDR3 nucleotides read TGCGCCAGCAGCAAAGATTGGACTAGTGGCTACAACGAGCAGTTCTTC. Translated, it gives CASSKDWTSGYNEQFF.

The chain has TRBV11-2 and TRBJ2-3; possible D gene TRBD1, 6 bases. V dropped 6 bases and J dropped 4 bases, with 17 bases sitting between them. This CDR3 has 15 residues. Germline V CDR1 and CDR2: SGHAT, FQNNGV. The CDR3, as DNA: TGTGCCAGCAGTTCAGGCCCCGGACAGTCAGATACGCAGTATTTT. Its translation is CASSSGPGQSDTQYF.

Details on this clonotype: Relative to the germline gene, one junction end is altered; a read error may explain this. The chain recombines TRBV28 with TRBJ2-1; 9 nucleotides line up with TRBD2. The CDR3 contains 14 residues. In germline, CDR1 is MDHEN, CDR2 SYDVKM. CDR3 region: CVSSLAGAAHEQFF. The CDR3 bases are TGTGTCAGCAGTTTAGCGGGAGCCGCCCATGAGCAGTTCTTC.

Worth noting for this clonotype: The CDR3 carries no conserved terminal phenylalanine or tryptophan, so it likely arises from a read error. The chain couples TRBV11-3 to TRBJ2-1, with D possibly TRBD1 on 6 matching bases. Trimming removed 2 bases at V and 7 bases at J, with 27 bases between. CDR1 is SGHNT, CDR2 YENEEA, per germline. The CDR3 extends over 19 amino acids. Here the CDR3 reads CASSLYSLGRTSRGNEQFL. CDR3 nucleotides: TGTGCCAGCAGCTTATACAGCCTGGGTAGGACTTCTAGGGGGAATGAGCAGTTCCTC.

With regard to this clonotype: This sequence may be a read error, since a much larger clone differs from it by one base. Without the conserved terminal phenylalanine or tryptophan, this CDR3 likely stems from a read error. V is TRBV6-2 or TRBV6-3 and J is TRBJ1-1, with D perhaps matching TRBD1 (5 bases). The germline CDR1 and CDR2 sequences are MNHEY and SVGEGT. There are 11 residues in the CDR3. Trimming left V 5 bases short and J 9 bases short, with 10 bases between. In DNA form, the CDR3 reads TGTGCCAGCAGTGGGACGGGGCAAGCTTTCATT. This encodes CASSGTGQAFI.